These T cell receptor beta chains were read from a single sample in a study of T cells in localized non-small cell lung cancer. Libraries were prepared by immunoSEQ multiplex PCR; TCRdb keeps only in-frame clonotypes and omits some of them. The table has 20,000 to 25,000 clones, around 87% seen once; the top ten hold more than 9%. Source: PBMCs, taken before any cancer treatment. Receptors originate from a man between 40 and 70 years old with stage II squamous cell lung carcinoma. Each CDR3 is given with its conserved first and last residue. The order of the fields is clone size, J gene, V gene, D gene, CDR3 protein, CDR3 DNA. A D gene is named only where the DNA matches it firmly. Only some rows state a clone size, as once, few, many or a class for expanded clones.

>medium-sized|TRBJ1-2|TRBV6-5|.
CASSSLAGRRYGYTF
TGTGCCAGCAGCAGTTTGGCGGGACGCCGATATGGCTACACCTTC
>.|TRBJ1-6|TRBV7-6|TRBD1
CASSPGQGASPLHF
TGTGCCAGCAGCCCCGGACAGGGAGCTTCACCCCTCCACTTT
>.|TRBJ2-2|TRBV5-1|.
CASSLWQNTGELFF
TGCGCCAGCAGCTTGTGGCAGAACACCGGGGAGCTGTTTTTT
>once|TRBJ1-1|TRBV5-1|.
CASSLNRNTEAFF
TGCGCCAGCAGCCTAAACAGGAACACTGAAGCTTTCTTT
>.|TRBJ1-2|TRBV7-2|.
CASHSGEPWGYTF
TGTGCCAGCCACTCCGGGGAACCGTGGGGCTACACCTTC
>.|TRBJ2-3|TRBV7-9|.
CASSLEAGSDTQYF
TGTGCCAGCAGCTTAGAGGCGGGGTCAGATACGCAGTATTTT
>.|TRBJ2-2|TRBV9|.
CASSVGTTNTGELFF
TGTGCCAGCAGCGTAGGGACAACGAACACCGGGGAGCTGTTTTTT
>.|TRBJ2-7|TRBV6-6|.
CASSSTGTFYEQYF
TGTGCCAGCAGTTCCACTGGGACATTCTACGAGCAGTACTTC
>once|TRBJ1-1|TRBV7-3|.
CASSLTPRGTEAFF
TGTGCCAGCAGCTTAACGCCAAGGGGTACTGAAGCTTTCTTT
>.|TRBJ2-1|TRBV7-6|TRBD2
CASSFLAGSYNEQFF
TGTGCCAGCAGCTTTTTAGCGGGATCCTACAATGAGCAGTTCTTC
>.|TRBJ2-3|TRBV11-3|.
CASSSDPETTSTQYF
TGTGCCAGCAGCTCCGACCCGGAGACCACAAGTACGCAGTATTTT
>.|TRBJ1-4|TRBV4-1|TRBD1
CASSYTGVSEKLFF
TGCGCCAGCAGCTATACAGGGGTGAGCGAAAAACTGTTTTTT
>.|TRBJ1-2|TRBV4-1|.
CASSATRTNYGYTF
TGCGCCAGCAGCGCGACCAGGACAAACTATGGCTACACCTTC
>.|TRBJ1-1|TRBV30|.
CAWSSTGPNTEAFF
TGTGCCTGGAGCTCGACAGGACCGAACACTGAAGCTTTCTTT
>medium-sized|TRBJ2-3|TRBV14|.
CASSRTGTTDTQYF
TGTGCCAGCAGCCGTACAGGGACCACAGATACGCAGTATTTT
>.|TRBJ2-5|TRBV5-6|.
CASSLGAYGETQYF
TGTGCCAGCAGCTTGGGCGCCTATGGGGAGACCCAGTACTTC
>.|TRBJ2-1|TRBV6-1|TRBD2
CASSPTTSGEQFF
TGTGCCAGCAGTCCAACCACTAGCGGTGAGCAGTTCTTC
>.|TRBJ2-2|TRBV27|TRBD2
CASHSTSGSVDTGELFF
TGTGCCAGCCATTCGACTAGCGGGAGTGTGGACACCGGGGAGCTGTTTTTT
>.|TRBJ1-3|TRBV6-6|.
CASRGENSGNTIYF
TGTGCCAGCAGAGGGGAGAACTCTGGAAACACCATATATTTT
>.|TRBJ2-1|TRBV14|.
CASSAGPRGFF
TGTGCCAGCAGCGCCGGTCCACGGGGGTTCTTC
>.|TRBJ1-3|TRBV20-1|.
CSARPGDTIYF
TGCAGTGCTAGACCCGGGGACACCATATATTTT
>.|TRBJ1-1|TRBV27|.
CASRPTESTEAFF
TGTGCCAGCAGGCCTACAGAAAGCACTGAAGCTTTCTTT
>.|TRBJ1-2|TRBV6-5|.
CASSPQASNYGYTF
TGTGCCAGCAGCCCCCAGGCCTCTAACTATGGCTACACCTTC
>.|TRBJ1-2|TRBV11-2|.
CASSPLGQHGYTF
TGTGCCAGCAGCCCCCTCGGACAGCATGGCTACACCTTC
>.|TRBJ2-7|TRBV2|TRBD2
CASSEVGLDRREQYF
TGTGCCAGCAGTGAGGTGGGACTAGATAGGCGCGAGCAGTACTTC
>few|TRBJ2-1|TRBV30|.
CAISGTSGSEQFF
TGTGCCATTTCCGGGACTTCCGGCAGTGAGCAGTTCTTC
>.|TRBJ1-1|TRBV27|.
CASSLRGTVNTEAFF
TGTGCCAGCAGTTTACGGGGGACGGTGAACACTGAAGCTTTCTTT
>.|TRBJ1-1|TRBV6-6|.
CASNAMNTEAFF
TGTGCCAGCAATGCAATGAACACTGAAGCTTTCTTT
>.|TRBJ2-5|TRBV29-1|TRBD2
CSVAMAGVVETQYF
TGCAGCGTTGCTATGGCGGGAGTGGTCGAGACCCAGTACTTC
>.|TRBJ1-1|TRBV30|TRBD1
CAWTRDRGTTEAFF
TGTGCCTGGACAAGGGACAGGGGGACCACTGAAGCTTTCTTT
>.|TRBJ2-3|TRBV7-3|.
CASSLDRTDTQYF
TGTGCCAGCAGCTTAGACAGGACAGATACGCAGTATTTT
>.|TRBJ2-2|TRBV29-1|.
CSVVQGADTGELFF
TGCAGCGTTGTACAGGGAGCGGACACCGGGGAGCTGTTTTTT
>.|TRBJ2-5|TRBV19|.
CASSRRWRETQYF
TGTGCCAGTAGTCGACGGTGGAGAGAGACCCAGTACTTC
>.|TRBJ1-6|TRBV25-1|.
CASSQGTRNSPLHF
TGTGCCAGCAGTCAAGGGACTCGTAATTCACCCCTCCACTTT
>.|TRBJ2-2|TRBV2|TRBD1
CARSFGQGRVGTGELFF
TGTGCCAGGTCCTTTGGACAGGGACGCGTGGGCACCGGGGAGCTGTTTTTT
>.|TRBJ1-1|TRBV28|.
CASSRDIAAFF
TGTGCCAGCAGTCGGGACATTGCGGCTTTCTTT
>once|TRBJ2-1|TRBV14|TRBD1
CASSLTGVPYNEQFF
TGTGCCAGCAGCCTGACAGGGGTGCCCTACAATGAGCAGTTCTTC
>.|TRBJ1-1|TRBV2|.
CASSEVLGRDTEAFF
TGTGCCAGCAGTGAAGTATTAGGACGGGACACTGAAGCTTTCTTT
>.|TRBJ2-7|TRBV7-5|.
CVRSSGQGAYEQYF
TGTGTCAGAAGCTCTGGACAGGGTGCCTACGAGCAGTACTTC
>once|TRBJ1-1|TRBV11-1|TRBD1
CASSFGTQGVKTEAFF
TGTGCCAGCAGCTTTGGGACCCAGGGGGTGAAGACTGAAGCTTTCTTT
>.|TRBJ1-6|TRBV5-6|.
CASSIGGLNSPLHF
TGTGCCAGCAGCATCGGGGGCCTAAATTCACCCCTCCACTTT